This TCR beta chain was captured in a study of Graves' ophthalmopathy and Graves' hyperthyroidism. Study-wide results and limits: For predicting ophthalmopathy progression, the model had 70.59% sensitivity and approximately 72% specificity. Cross-validated, the 13-signature model showed 87.88%/81.08% sensitivity/specificity, and 80%/75% in the test set.

Excluded: other autoimmune disease, uncontrolled infection, pregnancy or lactation. Clinicians diagnosed using symptoms, serum thyroxine, TRAb, thyroid ultrasound and orbital computed tomography. This clonotype was counted ten times or more. Its specificity is unknown. TCR beta CDR3 regions were amplified from RNA transcripts. Scientists carried out first-round RT-PCR using HTBI primers and then a second-round multiplex PCR. TCRdb passed the multiplex PCR reads through MiXCR, listing each CDR3 protein once. The sample holds a few hundred thousand distinct CDR3 sequences, approximately 17% seen once. Germline trimming cut 6 bases from V and 0 bases from J; bases unmatched to any gene: 4. The germline CDR1 and CDR2 sequences are SNHLY and FYNNEI. CDR3 length: 16 amino acids.

The rearrangement uses TRBV2 and TRBJ1-5, with 11 bases lining up with TRBD1. The receptor was derived from an adult woman with stable Graves' hyperthyroidism. Sequencing input: peripheral blood. CDR3 sequence: CASRGTGGVSNQPQHF. The CDR3 nucleotides are TGTGCCAGCAGGGGGACAGGGGGGGTTAGCAATCAGCCCCAGCATTTT.